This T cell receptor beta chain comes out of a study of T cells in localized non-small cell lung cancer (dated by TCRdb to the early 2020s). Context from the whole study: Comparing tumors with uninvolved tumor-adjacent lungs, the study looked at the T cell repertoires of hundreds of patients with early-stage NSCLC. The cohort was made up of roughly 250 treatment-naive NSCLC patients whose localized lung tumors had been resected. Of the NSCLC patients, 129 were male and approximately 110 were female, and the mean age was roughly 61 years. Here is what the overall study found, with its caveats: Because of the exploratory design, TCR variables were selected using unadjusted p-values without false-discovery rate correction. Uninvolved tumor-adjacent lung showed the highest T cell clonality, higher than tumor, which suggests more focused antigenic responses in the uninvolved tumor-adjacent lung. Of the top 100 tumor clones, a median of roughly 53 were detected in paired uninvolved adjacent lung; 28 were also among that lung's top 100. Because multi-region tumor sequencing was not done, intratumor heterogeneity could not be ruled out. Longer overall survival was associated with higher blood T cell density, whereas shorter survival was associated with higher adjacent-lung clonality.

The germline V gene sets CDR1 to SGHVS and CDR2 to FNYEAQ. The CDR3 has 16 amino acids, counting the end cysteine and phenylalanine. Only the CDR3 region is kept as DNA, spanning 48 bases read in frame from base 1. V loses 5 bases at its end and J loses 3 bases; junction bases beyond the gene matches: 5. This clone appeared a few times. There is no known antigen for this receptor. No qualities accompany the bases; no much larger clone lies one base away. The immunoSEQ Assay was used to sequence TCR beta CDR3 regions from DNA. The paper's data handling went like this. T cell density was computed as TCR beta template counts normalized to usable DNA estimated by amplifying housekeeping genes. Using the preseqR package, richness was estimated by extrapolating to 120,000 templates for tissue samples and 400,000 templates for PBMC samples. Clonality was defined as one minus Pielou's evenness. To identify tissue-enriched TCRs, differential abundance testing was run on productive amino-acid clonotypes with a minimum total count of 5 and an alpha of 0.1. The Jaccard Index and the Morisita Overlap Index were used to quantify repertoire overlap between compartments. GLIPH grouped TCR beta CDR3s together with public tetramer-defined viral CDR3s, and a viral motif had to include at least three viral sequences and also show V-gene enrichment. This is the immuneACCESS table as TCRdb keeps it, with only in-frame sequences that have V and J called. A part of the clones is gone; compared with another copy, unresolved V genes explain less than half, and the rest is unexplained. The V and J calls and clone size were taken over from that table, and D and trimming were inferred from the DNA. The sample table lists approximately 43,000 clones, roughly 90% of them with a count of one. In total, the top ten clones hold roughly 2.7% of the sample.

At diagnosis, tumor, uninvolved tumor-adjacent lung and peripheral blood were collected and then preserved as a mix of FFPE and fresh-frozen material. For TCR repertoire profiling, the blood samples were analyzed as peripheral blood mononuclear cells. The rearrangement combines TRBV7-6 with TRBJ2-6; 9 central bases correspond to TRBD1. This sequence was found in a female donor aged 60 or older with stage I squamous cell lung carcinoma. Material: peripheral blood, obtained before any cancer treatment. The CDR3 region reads CASSRQGGYGANVLTF. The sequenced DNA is TGTGCCAGCAGCCGACAGGGGGGCTATGGGGCCAACGTCCTGACTTTC. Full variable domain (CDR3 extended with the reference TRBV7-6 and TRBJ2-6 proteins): GAGVSQSPRYKVTKRGQDVALRCDPISGHVSLYWYRQALGQGPEFLTYFNYEAQQDKSGLPNDRFSAERPEGSISTLTIQRTEQRDSAMYRCASSRQGGYGANVLTFGAGSRLTVL.